The 7 T cell receptor beta chains below were found in one sample sequenced in a study of T cells in Graves' hyperthyroidism and ophthalmopathy (dated by TCRdb to about 2019). Libraries were prepared through multiplex PCR. Reads for this sample came from an Illumina HiSeq 2000. Amplification of TCR beta CDR3 regions was carried out from RNA transcripts. The first round of RT-PCR for the TCR CDR3 was performed with the HTBI primer set and the Qiagen OneStep RT-PCR kit. TCRdb ran its own pipeline on the public reads, namely fastp trimming at Q25 and MiXCR clone calling, and kept in-frame beta chains. Each CDR3 protein gets just one entry, which takes the most common genes and DNA from the rows behind it. The sample table lists 250,000 or so distinct CDR3 sequences, 16% of them with a count of one. The ten largest clones add up to 28% of the sample. Sequencing was performed on blood. The receptor set was obtained from a woman between 18 and 29 years old with Graves' ophthalmopathy.

This clonotype was counted at least ten times. V and J are TRBV7-8 and TRBJ2-7; possible D gene TRBD2, 5 bases. V was shortened by 7 bases and J by 1 base, with 14 bases between the two germline ends. Per germline, CDR1 SGHVS and CDR2 FQNEAQ. The CDR3 spans 14 residues. The CDR3 loop reads CASTEFQRSYEQYF. The CDR3 nucleotides read TGTGCCAGCACTGAATTTCAGCGGTCCTACGAGCAGTACTTC.

This clonotype was seen ten or more times. The chain couples TRBV10-3 to TRBJ2-5, with 11 bases lining up with TRBD2. The CDR3 runs 16 residues. The V gene's germline CDR1 is ENHRY and CDR2 SYGVKD. J was trimmed by 2 bases and V by 5 bases; bases with no gene match: 7. The chain's CDR3 is CAISLGLAVGQETQYF. DNA for the CDR3: TGTGCCATCAGTCTGGGACTAGCGGTCGGACAAGAGACCCAGTACTTC.

This clonotype was seen many times. DNA of the CDR3: TGTGCCAGCAGTGAAGCACAGCCTACCCCTACTAACACTGAAGCTTTCTTT. Translation gives CASSEAQPTPTNTEAFF. This chain links TRBV2 with TRBJ1-1; D is unclear. The germline V and J ends were trimmed by 0 bases and 2 bases, with 16 bases remaining between them. CDR1 and CDR2 (germline): SNHLY, FYNNEI. The CDR3 is 17 residues long.

This clonotype was observed at least ten times. The CDR3 spells CASSLGTGGRLSYGYTF. The CDR3 nucleotides read TGTGCCAGCAGCCTCGGGACAGGGGGAAGATTGAGCTATGGCTACACCTTC. V usage is TRBV11-2 and J usage is TRBJ1-2, with 11 bases identical to TRBD1. Unmatched junction bases numbered 12, after V lost 5 bases and J lost 4 bases. Germline V CDR1 and CDR2: SGHAT, FQNNGV. CDR3 length equals 17 residues.

In its sample, this clonotype was seen many times. The gene calls are TRBV27 and TRBJ2-7; D perhaps matches TRBD2 (6 bases). Germline V gives CDR1 MNHEY, CDR2 SMNVEV (reference sequence). This CDR3 comprises 14 residues. The V and J ends lost 5 bases and 5 bases respectively, with 16 bases between them. The CDR3: CASSRLEIPHEQYF. In nucleotides, the CDR3 is TGTGCCAGCAGTAGACTAGAGATCCCCCACGAGCAGTACTTC.

This clonotype was seen many times. The chain couples TRBV11-2 to TRBJ1-2; D may be TRBD1 (5 bases). V lost 7 bases and J lost 2, with 14 bases in between. The CDR3 extends over 14 amino acids. Germline CDR1 is SGHAT and CDR2 is FQNNGV. The CDR3 region has the DNA TGTGCCAGCAACAATTGGGGGGGGAACTATGGCTACACCTTC. This sequence encodes CASNNWGGNYGYTF. The full variable domain, with the rest looked up from reference TRBV11-2 and TRBJ1-2, is EAGVAQSPRYKIIEKRQSVAFWCNPISGHATLYWYQQILGQGPKLLIQFQNNGVVDDSQLPKDRFSAERLKGVDSTLKIQPAKLEDSAVYLCASNNWGGNYGYTFGSGTRLTVV.

This clonotype was detected many times. This sequence joins TRBV11-2 and TRBJ2-7; 10 bases match TRBD1. Germline V gene sequence: CDR1 SGHAT, CDR2 FQNNGV. This CDR3 has 13 amino acids. J lost 5 bases, V lost 5 bases, and 3 bases had no gene match. The CDR3 protein is CASSRDRGNEQYF. CDR3 DNA: TGTGCCAGCAGCCGGGACAGGGGCAACGAGCAGTACTTC.